This TCR beta chain derives from a study of blood T cell repertoires in COVID-19. Followed longitudinally, the Seattle patients had been enrolled during active infection. The length of the CDR3 is 15 residues. V lost 0 bases and J 5 bases, leaving 10 bases between the germline ends. Per germline, CDR1 SGHAT and CDR2 FQNNGV. Using immunoSEQ multiplex PCR, the repertoire was profiled, and TCRdb retains in-frame clones only, with some absent. The table shows nearly 200,000 clones, with around four fifths occurring only once. This TCR derives from a man aged 55 to 70 with COVID-19, enrolled during active disease. The sample comprised peripheral blood. The chain joins TRBV11-2 to TRBJ2-2; no definite D call. CDR3 protein: CASSLDPSRTGELFF. The CDR3 nucleotides are TGTGCCAGCAGCTTAGACCCTAGTAGAACCGGGGAGCTGTTTTTT.